These T cell receptor beta chains were read from a single sample in a study of CD8+ T cells in alopecia areata. Here immunoSEQ multiplex PCR was the method, and the copy in TCRdb shows in-frame clones only, minus some. The sample shows about 64,000 clones, 44% of them seen only once. The specimen sequenced was NKG2D-low CD8+ T cells sorted from blood. The source of these receptors is a human donor with alopecia areata. Each CDR3 is given with its conserved first and last residue. D genes are given only for firm matches. The listing skips clone size in some rows; elsewhere it reads once, few, many or a size class.

-	TRBV27	TRBJ2-5	-	TGTGCCAGCAGTTTTCTAGAGACCCAGTACTTC	CASSFLETQYF
-	TRBV4-1	TRBJ2-3	-	TGCGCCAGCAGGGGTAGCACAGATACGCAGTATTTT	CASRGSTDTQYF
-	TRBV7-6	TRBJ2-7	few	TGTGCCAGCAGCGCCGCCGGGTATAACGAGCAGTACTTC	CASSAAGYNEQYF
-	TRBV7-9	TRBJ2-5	few	TGTGCCAGCAGCTTAGTCTCCGAAGGGGAGACCCAGTACTTC	CASSLVSEGETQYF
-	TRBV2	TRBJ1-1	-	TGTGCCAGCAGTGAGACCTACACGAGGACTGAAGCTTTCTTT	CASSETYTRTEAFF
-	TRBV2	TRBJ1-5	-	TGTGCCAGCAGTGAAGGGTCAGGGCGCAATCAGCCCCAGCATTTT	CASSEGSGRNQPQHF
-	TRBV7-9	TRBJ2-7	few	TGTGCCAGCAGCCGACGGGACTCCTCGTACGAGCAGTACTTC	CASSRRDSSYEQYF
TRBD1	TRBV18	TRBJ2-5	few	TGTGCCAGCTCACTCGACAGGGTAGAGACCCAGTACTTC	CASSLDRVETQYF
TRBD1	TRBV29-1	TRBJ2-2	few	TGCAGCGTTGACCTGCGACAGGGGGCCGGGGAGCTGTTTTTT	CSVDLRQGAGELFF
-	TRBV7-9	TRBJ1-1	few	TGTGCCAGCAGCTCCTCCGGGATGGGGCGGACTGAAGCTTTCTTT	CASSSSGMGRTEAFF
-	TRBV9	TRBJ2-1	-	TGTGCCAGCAGCCCCACGGGACTTAACAATGAGCAGTTCTTC	CASSPTGLNNEQFF
-	TRBV7-9	TRBJ1-2	-	TGTGCCAGCAGCGTATGGTCTGAGGGTTCTGTCTATGGCTACACCTTC	CASSVWSEGSVYGYTF
-	TRBV4-3	TRBJ2-1	-	TGCGCCAGCAGCCAAACCCAGGGCTATGAGCAGTTCTTC	CASSQTQGYEQFF
-	TRBV29-1	TRBJ2-7	-	TGCAGCGTTGGTATTAAGGGGGTCGAGCAGTACTTC	CSVGIKGVEQYF
-	TRBV29-1	TRBJ1-1	-	TGCAGCGTGACACAGGGTACCGGAAAGGGTTCTGAAGCTTTCTTT	CSVTQGTGKGSEAFF
TRBD2	TRBV30	TRBJ2-1	-	TGTGCCTGGAGTGAACTAGCGTCCTCCTACAATGAGCAGTTCTTC	CAWSELASSYNEQFF
TRBD2	TRBV7-9	TRBJ2-5	-	TGTGCCAGCAGCTCCTCTCTAGCGGGGGCACAAGAGACCCAGTACTTC	CASSSSLAGAQETQYF
TRBD1	TRBV4-1	TRBJ2-5	-	TGCGCCAGCAGCCACCCCGGGACAGGGCGGGAAGAGACCCAGTACTTC	CASSHPGTGREETQYF
TRBD1	TRBV29-1	TRBJ1-1	-	TGCAGCGTCGGGACAGGAGGGAGCACTGAAGCTTTCTTT	CSVGTGGSTEAFF
-	TRBV2	TRBJ2-7	-	TGTGCCAGCAGTACTTATACAGGGTTTGGCGAGCAGTACTTC	CASSTYTGFGEQYF
TRBD1	TRBV29-1	TRBJ1-5	-	TGCAGCGTTGTGACAGGGGACCAGCCCCAGCATTTT	CSVVTGDQPQHF
-	TRBV7-9	TRBJ2-2	few	TGTGCCAGCAGCTTAGCGCCAGGAGGGACCGGGGAGCTGTTTTTT	CASSLAPGGTGELFF
-	TRBV4-3	TRBJ2-7	few	TGCGCCAGCAGGGCAGGGCCGCGTAACGATTTTCCCTACGAGCAGTACTTC	CASRAGPRNDFPYEQYF
TRBD2	TRBV7-2	TRBJ2-5	-	TGTGCCAGCAGCTTGGTAGTCTCCCTAGCGGGAGGGAAGACCCAGTACTTC	CASSLVVSLAGGKTQYF
-	TRBV7-2	TRBJ2-3	once	TGTGCCAGCAGCTCTGGGCCCTATTTGGATACGCAGTATTTT	CASSSGPYLDTQYF
TRBD1	TRBV4-2	TRBJ2-7	-	TGTGCCAGCAGCCAAGGACAGGGGGCCTACGAGCAGTACTTC	CASSQGQGAYEQYF
-	TRBV19	TRBJ2-1	-	TGTGCCAGTAGTATCTCCCGTCGAGACACGAATGAGCAGTTCTTC	CASSISRRDTNEQFF
-	TRBV9	TRBJ2-1	-	TGTGCCAGCACCACGGGACCCAAGATCCACTCCTACAATGAGCAGTTCTTC	CASTTGPKIHSYNEQFF
-	TRBV27	TRBJ2-5	-	TGTGCCAGCAGTTTAATGGGGGAGACCCAGTACTTC	CASSLMGETQYF
TRBD2	TRBV29-1	TRBJ2-1	few	TGCAGCGTTGGTATTAGCGGGAGCCCTTTTTACAATGAGCAGTTCTTC	CSVGISGSPFYNEQFF
-	TRBV23-1	TRBJ2-1	-	TGCGCCAGCAGTCAGAAGCGGGCCGCGTACAATGAGCAGTTCTTC	CASSQKRAAYNEQFF
-	TRBV11-2	TRBJ2-7	-	TGTGCCAGCAGCGCGGGGACCTACGAGCAGTACTTC	CASSAGTYEQYF
-	TRBV6-5	TRBJ1-6	-	TGTGCCAGCAGTTACTCGCAGGGGTCTTCACCCCTCCACTTT	CASSYSQGSSPLHF
-	TRBV28	TRBJ1-2	-	TGTGCCAGCAGTTTAGGGACGACAGCGGACTATGGCTACACCTTC	CASSLGTTADYGYTF
-	TRBV29-1	TRBJ2-1	-	TGCAGCGTTGTGGAGGGGAGTGGGGTCAATGAGCAGTTCTTC	CSVVEGSGVNEQFF
-	TRBV30	TRBJ2-1	-	TGTGCCTGGAGTCCCAGCTTGATTTCGTCATTTGAGCAGTTCTTC	CAWSPSLISSFEQFF